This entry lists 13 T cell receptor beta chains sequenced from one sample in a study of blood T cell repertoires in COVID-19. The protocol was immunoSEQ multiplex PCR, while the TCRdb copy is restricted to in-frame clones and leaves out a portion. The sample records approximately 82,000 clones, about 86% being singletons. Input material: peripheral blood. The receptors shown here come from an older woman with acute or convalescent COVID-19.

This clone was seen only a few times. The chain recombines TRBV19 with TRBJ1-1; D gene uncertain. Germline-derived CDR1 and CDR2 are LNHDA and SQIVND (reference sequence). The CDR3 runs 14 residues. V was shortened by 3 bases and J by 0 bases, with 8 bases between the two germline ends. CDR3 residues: CASSIRTVNTEAFF. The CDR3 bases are TGTGCCAGTAGTATCCGTACAGTGAACACTGAAGCTTTCTTT.

The CDR3: CASSSSQGAESGNEKLFF. CDR3 coding DNA: TGTGCCAGCAGTTCGTCCCAGGGGGCCGAATCGGGCAATGAAAAACTGTTTTTT. V usage is TRBV6-2 or TRBV6-3 and J usage is TRBJ1-4, with 8 bases fitting TRBD1. V lost 4 bases and J lost 5; bases outside the gene matches: 15. The CDR3 consists of 18 residues. CDR1 and CDR2 from the germline V gene are MNHEY and SVGEGT.

The CDR3 here is CASSQGGQGFGSPLHF. The CDR3 DNA reads TGCGCCAGCAGCCAAGGGGGACAGGGTTTTGGGTCACCCCTCCACTTT. The chain is built from TRBV4-3 and TRBJ1-6; TRBD1 matches at 9 bases. The CDR3 consists of 16 residues. The germline gives CDR1 LGHNA, CDR2 YSLEER. Trimming at V came to 1 base and at J to 10 bases, leaving 8 bases not matched to a gene.

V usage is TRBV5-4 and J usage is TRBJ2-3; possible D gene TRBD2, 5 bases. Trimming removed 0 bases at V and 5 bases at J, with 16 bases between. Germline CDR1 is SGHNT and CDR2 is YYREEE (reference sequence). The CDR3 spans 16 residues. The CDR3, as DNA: TGTGCCAGCAGCTTGGGCCAGAGCCGGAGCGGAGATACGCAGTATTTT. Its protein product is CASSLGQSRSGDTQYF.

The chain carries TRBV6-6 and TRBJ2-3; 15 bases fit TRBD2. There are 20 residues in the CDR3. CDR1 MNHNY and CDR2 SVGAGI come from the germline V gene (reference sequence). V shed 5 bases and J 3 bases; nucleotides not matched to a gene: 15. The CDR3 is CASSPRTSRTSGRGTDTQYF. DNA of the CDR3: TGTGCCAGCAGTCCCCGTACTTCCAGGACTAGCGGGAGGGGGACAGATACGCAGTATTTT.

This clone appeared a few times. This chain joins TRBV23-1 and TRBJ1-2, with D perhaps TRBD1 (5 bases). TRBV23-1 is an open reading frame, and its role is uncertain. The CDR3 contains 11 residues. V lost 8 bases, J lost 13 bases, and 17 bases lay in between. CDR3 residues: CASRKGQDPTF. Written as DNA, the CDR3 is TGCGCCAGCCGGAAGGGGCAAGACCCCACCTTC.

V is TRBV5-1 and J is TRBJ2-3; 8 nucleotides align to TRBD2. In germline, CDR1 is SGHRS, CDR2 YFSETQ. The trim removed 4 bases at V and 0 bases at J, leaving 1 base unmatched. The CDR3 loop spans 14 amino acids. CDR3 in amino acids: CASSPSGSTDTQYF. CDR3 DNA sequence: TGCGCCAGCAGCCCTAGCGGGAGCACAGATACGCAGTATTTT.

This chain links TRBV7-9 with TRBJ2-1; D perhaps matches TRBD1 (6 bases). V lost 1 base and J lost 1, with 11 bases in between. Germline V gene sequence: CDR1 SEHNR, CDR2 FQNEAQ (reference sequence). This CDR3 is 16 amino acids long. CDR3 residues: CASSLEMQGSYNEQFF. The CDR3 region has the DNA TGTGCCAGCAGCTTAGAGATGCAGGGGTCCTACAATGAGCAGTTCTTC.

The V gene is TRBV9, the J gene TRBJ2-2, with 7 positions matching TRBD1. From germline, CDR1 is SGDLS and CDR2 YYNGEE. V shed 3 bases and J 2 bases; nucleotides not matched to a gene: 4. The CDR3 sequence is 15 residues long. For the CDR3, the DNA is TGTGCCAGCAGCGCCCAGGGGGTAAACACCGGGGAGCTGTTTTTT. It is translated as CASSAQGVNTGELFF.

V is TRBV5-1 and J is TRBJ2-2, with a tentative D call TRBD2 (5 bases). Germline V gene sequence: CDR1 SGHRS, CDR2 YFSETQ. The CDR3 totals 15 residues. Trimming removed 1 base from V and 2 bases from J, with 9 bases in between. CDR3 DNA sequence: TGCGCCAGCAGCTTGTTGAGGGCCAACACCGGGGAGCTGTTTTTT. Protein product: CASSLLRANTGELFF. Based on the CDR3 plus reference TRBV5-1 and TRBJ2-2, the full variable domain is KAGVTQTPRYLIKTRGQQVTLSCSPISGHRSVSWYQQTPGQGLQFLFEYFSETQRNKGNFPGRFSGRQFSNSRSEMNVSTLELGDSALYLCASSLLRANTGELFFGEGSRLTVL.

CDR3 sequence: CATSKRAVVSGNTIYF. The DNA for the CDR3 is TGTGCCACCTCAAAGCGGGCGGTGGTCTCTGGAAACACCATATATTTT. J is TRBJ1-3 and V is TRBV15; D gene ambiguous. The CDR3 consists of 16 residues. Germline lookup yields CDR1 LNHNV and CDR2 YYDKDF (reference sequence). V lost 8 bases to trimming and J lost 0 bases, with 17 bases between them.

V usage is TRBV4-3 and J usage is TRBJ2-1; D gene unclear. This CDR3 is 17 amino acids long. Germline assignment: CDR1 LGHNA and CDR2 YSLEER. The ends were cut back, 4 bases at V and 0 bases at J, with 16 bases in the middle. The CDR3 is CASSLAPSSPSYNEQFF. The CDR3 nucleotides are TGCGCCAGCAGCCTCGCCCCGAGTTCTCCCTCCTACAATGAGCAGTTCTTC.

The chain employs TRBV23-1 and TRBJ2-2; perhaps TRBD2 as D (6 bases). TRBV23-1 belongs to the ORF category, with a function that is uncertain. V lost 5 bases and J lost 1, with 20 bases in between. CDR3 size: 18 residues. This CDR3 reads CASSFPVVWGENTGELFF. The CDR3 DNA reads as TGCGCCAGCAGTTTTCCAGTCGTCTGGGGGGAGAACACCGGGGAGCTGTTTTTT.